This T cell receptor beta chain derives from a study of OX40 agonist ivuxolimab in advanced cancers. The CDR3 consists of 13 residues. Only a few counts were recorded for this clone. Here immunoSEQ multiplex PCR was the method, and the copy in TCRdb shows in-frame clones only, minus some. In the table there are fewer than 85,000 clones, more than 85% of which are singletons. The chain is built from TRBV21-1 and TRBJ1-1. TRBV21-1 has pseudogene status. The receptor comes from an adult with an advanced solid tumor such as melanoma, head and neck, liver or kidney cancer. This specimen was CD4+ or CD8+ T cells sorted from blood, taken in a trial of the OX40 agonist ivuxolimab. CDR3 in amino acids: CASSKGDSPEAFF. Here the CDR3 DNA reads TGTGCCAGCAGCAAAGGGGATTCCCCTGAAGCTTTCTTT.